Listed below are T cell receptor beta chains from one sample, sequenced in a study of blood T cell repertoires in COVID-19. The protocol was immunoSEQ multiplex PCR, while the TCRdb copy is restricted to in-frame clones and leaves out a portion. The sample has over 300,000 clones, over 75% seen once; the top ten hold approximately 8.8%. Input material: PBMCs or T cells enriched from blood (not recorded which). Receptor source: a woman between 40 and 55 years old who had recovered from COVID-19. CDR3s include the opening cysteine and the closing phenylalanine or tryptophan. The D gene is left open where the match is weak. Size tells how often a clone was seen (once, few, many) or the class of an expanded clone, and some rows leave it out.

TRBJ2-7,-,TRBV7-9,-,TGTGCCAGCAGCTACCCCTTAGGAGGCGGGGTGTCCTACGAGCAGTACTTC,CASSYPLGGGVSYEQYF
TRBJ2-3,-,TRBV21-1,-,TGTGCCAGCAGCAAAGAGAACAGGGGAAAGGGTACGCAGTATTTT,CASSKENRGKGTQYF
TRBJ1-2,-,TRBV7-2,TRBD1,TGTGCCAGCAGCTTAGACTGGGGACAGGGCGGGTATGGCTACACCTTC,CASSLDWGQGGYGYTF
TRBJ1-4,-,TRBV2,TRBD1,TGTGCCAGCAGTCCAGGGGGGAGGAATGAAAAACTGTTTTTT,CASSPGGRNEKLFF
TRBJ2-1,-,TRBV11-2,TRBD2,TGTGCCAGCAGCCTAAGGACTAGCGCCTACAATGAGCAGTTCTTC,CASSLRTSAYNEQFF
TRBJ2-7,-,TRBV7-8,-,TGTGCCAGCAGCTTACCGGGAGTCGGCTACGAGCAGTACTTC,CASSLPGVGYEQYF
TRBJ1-1,-,TRBV11-3,-,TGTGCCAGCAGCCCGGAGGGGAACACTGAAGCTTTCTTT,CASSPEGNTEAFF
TRBJ2-7,once,TRBV4-1,TRBD2,TGCGCCAGCAGTCTAGCGGGGGGGCCTTACGAGCAGTACTTC,CASSLAGGPYEQYF
TRBJ1-1,-,TRBV20-1,-,TGCAGTGCTCCCCGGAACACTGAAGCTTTCTTT,CSAPRNTEAFF
TRBJ2-1,-,TRBV28,TRBD1,TGTGCCAGCAGAAGGACAGGAGACTACAATGAGCAGTTCTTC,CASRRTGDYNEQFF
TRBJ2-5,once,TRBV24-1,TRBD2,TGTGCCACCAGTGATTTGCTTAGCGGGGGGTTGGAGACCCAGTACTTC,CATSDLLSGGLETQYF
TRBJ1-2,-,TRBV7-2,-,TGTGCCAGCAGCTTAGTACAGGGTAATGGCTATGGCTACACCTTC,CASSLVQGNGYGYTF
TRBJ1-6,-,TRBV7-8,TRBD1,TGTGCCAGCAGAAACCCGGGACAGGGGGTAGATTCACCCCTCCACTTT,CASRNPGQGVDSPLHF
TRBJ2-3,-,TRBV19,TRBD2,TGTGCCAGTAGTGCGGGGGATCTCACAGATACGCAGTATTTT,CASSAGDLTDTQYF
TRBJ1-1,-,TRBV4-3,-,TGCGCCAGCAGCCGATCTTACCCCGCGGGGAACACTGAAGCTTTCTTT,CASSRSYPAGNTEAFF
TRBJ2-7,-,TRBV4-3,TRBD2,TGCGCCAGCAGCCAAGGGACTAGCGGCTACGAGCAGTACTTC,CASSQGTSGYEQYF
TRBJ2-7,-,TRBV7-8,TRBD1,TGTGCCAGCAGCCCGAGACCGGGACAGGGCCCCTACGAGCAGTACTTC,CASSPRPGQGPYEQYF
TRBJ1-6,-,TRBV28,-,TGTGCCAGCAGTTTACCCACAGGGTATGGGAATTCACCCCTCCACTTT,CASSLPTGYGNSPLHF
TRBJ2-3,-,TRBV5-5,TRBD1,TGTGCCAGCAGCTTTGCGCAGGGGGATAGCACAGATACGCAGTATTTT,CASSFAQGDSTDTQYF
TRBJ2-5,-,TRBV21-1,-,TGTGCCAGCAGCACCCATGAGGAAGGGCAGGGAATAGAGACCCAGTACTTC,CASSTHEEGQGIETQYF
TRBJ2-2,-,TRBV28,-,TGTGCCAGCACCTCGACAGGGAACACCGGGGAGCTGTTTTTT,CASTSTGNTGELFF
TRBJ1-4,-,TRBV28,TRBD1,TGTGCCAGCAGTTTGGACAGGGTTGAAAAACTGTTTTTT,CASSLDRVEKLFF
TRBJ2-5,-,TRBV5-4,-,TGTGCCAGCAGCCTGCGAGACAGCCAAGAGACCCAGTACTTC,CASSLRDSQETQYF
TRBJ2-7,-,TRBV24-1,TRBD1,TGTGCCACCGGACCCGGACAGGGTTATCCCTACGAGCAGTACTTC,CATGPGQGYPYEQYF
TRBJ1-1,-,TRBV14,-,TGTGCCAGCAGCGTACACAGGAACACTGAAGCTTTCTTT,CASSVHRNTEAFF
TRBJ1-2,-,TRBV18,TRBD1,TGTGCCAGCTCACCCCCCGAAGGGGGCGGCGGCTACACCTTC,CASSPPEGGGGYTF
TRBJ1-5,-,TRBV3-1/TRBV3-2,-,TGTGCCAGCAGCCAAGAGCACGGTAGCAATCAGCCCCAGCATTTT,CASSQEHGSNQPQHF
TRBJ2-7,-,TRBV23-1,TRBD1,TGCGCCAGCAGTCAATGCCCTACAGGGGAGTCCTACGAGCAGTACTTC,CASSQCPTGESYEQYF
TRBJ2-1,-,TRBV5-1,TRBD2,TGCGCCAGCAGCTTGTGGGAGGGCAATGAGCAGTTCTTC,CASSLWEGNEQFF
TRBJ2-1,-,TRBV6-2/TRBV6-3,TRBD2,TGTGCCAGCAGTCCCACTAGCGGGAGAAGCTCCTACAATGAGCAGTTCTTC,CASSPTSGRSSYNEQFF
TRBJ2-3,-,TRBV7-2,TRBD2,TGTGCCAGCAGACTGCAGGGCGGGAGGTCAGATACGCAGTATTTT,CASRLQGGRSDTQYF
TRBJ2-7,-,TRBV29-1,-,TGCAGCGTTGTGGAGAGGGGGAATTCCTACGAGCAGTACTTC,CSVVERGNSYEQYF
TRBJ2-5,-,TRBV19,-,TGTGCCAGTAGTCCCTGGGGGGACCAAGAGACCCAGTACTTC,CASSPWGDQETQYF
TRBJ2-7,few,TRBV27,-,TGTGCCAGCAGTTTACTAGGAGACAGTTCCCCTCAGCAGTACTTC,CASSLLGDSSPQQYF
TRBJ2-4,-,TRBV7-9,-,TGTGCCAGCAGCTTGTCCGGGACAAATCTAGCCAAAAACATTCAGTACTTC,CASSLSGTNLAKNIQYF
TRBJ1-3,-,TRBV19,-,TGTGCCACTAAGGTCCAGGGTGGAAACACCATATATTTT,CATKVQGGNTIYF
TRBJ2-3,once,TRBV11-1,-,TGTGCCAGCAGCTTAGCGTGGGACACCAGCACAGATACGCAGTATTTT,CASSLAWDTSTDTQYF
TRBJ1-2,-,TRBV28,-,TGTGCCAGCAGTTTAAGACAGGAGCTCTATGGCTACACCTTC,CASSLRQELYGYTF
TRBJ2-5,-,TRBV19,TRBD1,TGTGCCAGTAGTATACTACAGGGGGCTGGGGAGACCCAGTACTTC,CASSILQGAGETQYF
TRBJ2-2,few,TRBV6-2/TRBV6-3,-,TGTGCCAGCAGTGCCCAGGGGGGGAACACCGGGGAGCTGTTTTTT,CASSAQGGNTGELFF
TRBJ2-7,-,TRBV3-1/TRBV3-2,TRBD1,TGTGCCAGCAGCAAAGCTTCATGGACAGGGGGGGCATACGAGCAGTACTTC,CASSKASWTGGAYEQYF
TRBJ2-5,once,TRBV3-1/TRBV3-2,-,TGTGCCAGCAGCCATGTGGAAGGGGCGCCACGAGAGACCCAGTACTTC,CASSHVEGAPRETQYF
TRBJ2-3,-,TRBV2,TRBD2,TGTGCCAGCAAAAGCGGGGGCACAGATACGCAGTATTTT,CASKSGGTDTQYF
TRBJ2-1,-,TRBV5-8,TRBD1,TGTGCCAGCAGCTTCGACAGGGTAATAGGCAATGAGCAGTTCTTC,CASSFDRVIGNEQFF
TRBJ1-1,-,TRBV5-5,-,TGTGCCAGCAGCTTCGATGCAGGGCGGGGTAACACTGAAGCTTTCTTT,CASSFDAGRGNTEAFF
TRBJ1-2,-,TRBV6-5,-,TGTGCCAGCAGTTACTCGCTGCGTCGGGGCTACACCTTC,CASSYSLRRGYTF
TRBJ2-3,once,TRBV6-4,-,TGTGCCAGCAGTGAAGGTCGGGAGAGGAGCACAGATACGCAGTATTTT,CASSEGRERSTDTQYF
TRBJ2-7,-,TRBV30,-,TGTGCCTGGAGTGCCGGGTCTTCCACAACGCAGTACTTC,CAWSAGSSTTQYF
TRBJ1-6,-,TRBV30,TRBD1,TGTGCCTGGAGTGCCGCCCGGACAGGCGATAATTCACCCCTCCACTTT,CAWSAARTGDNSPLHF
TRBJ2-5,-,TRBV3-1/TRBV3-2,TRBD2,TGTGCCAGCAGCCCGGATAGCGGGGGGGCCCAAGAGACCCAGTACTTC,CASSPDSGGAQETQYF
TRBJ2-1,once,TRBV15,TRBD2,TGTGCCACCAGCAGAGATCCGGCGGGAGAGCTGTCGAATGAGCAGTTCTTC,CATSRDPAGELSNEQFF
TRBJ2-1,-,TRBV7-9,-,TGTGCCAGCAGCTTAGACAGCCTCCACAATGAGCAGTTCTTC,CASSLDSLHNEQFF
TRBJ2-7,-,TRBV29-1,TRBD1,TGCAGCGTTCCTGGACAGGGAAATTTTGTGCAGTACTTC,CSVPGQGNFVQYF
TRBJ2-7,-,TRBV21-1,-,TGTGCCAGCAGCAATGGCATCCCAGGCAGTTCCTACGAGCAGTACTTC,CASSNGIPGSSYEQYF
TRBJ1-4,-,TRBV3-1/TRBV3-2,-,TGTGCCAGCAGCCAGGGGGCCCATGAAAAACTGTTTTTT,CASSQGAHEKLFF